This T cell receptor beta chain was sequenced for a study of blood T cell repertoires in COVID-19. Study-level information: Some COVID-19 samples were acute and others convalescent; all came from the United States, Italy and Spain. The cDNA or gDNA used as material had been derived from T cells, B-cell-depleted T cells, or PBMCs.

Per the authors' pipeline: Estimates of nucleated cell counts were drawn from the amplification of reference gene primers. Here immunoSEQ multiplex PCR was the method, and the copy in TCRdb shows in-frame clones only, minus some. The DNA was the basis for D and trimming; V, J and clone size are from that table. The table lists 150,000 to 200,000 clones, more than 75% of them singletons, with 2.5% to 4% in the top ten. The CDR3 is made up of 15 amino acids. Trimming pared 1 base from V and 7 bases from J, leaving 14 bases between. Germline CDR1 SGHAT, CDR2 FQNNGV. This sequence was found in a man aged 65 to 79 with acute or convalescent COVID-19. Sequenced material: peripheral blood. The chain combines TRBV11-2 with TRBJ2-1, with D tentatively TRBD2 (5 bases). The CDR3 DNA reads TGTGCCAGCAGCTTAGGGCTCAGGAGGTGGAATGAGCAGTTCTTC. Protein: CASSLGLRRWNEQFF. Filled out from reference TRBV11-2 and TRBJ2-1, the complete variable domain reads EAGVAQSPRYKIIEKRQSVAFWCNPISGHATLYWYQQILGQGPKLLIQFQNNGVVDDSQLPKDRFSAERLKGVDSTLKIQPAKLEDSAVYLCASSLGLRRWNEQFFGPGTRLTVL.